This T cell receptor (beta chain) is drawn from a study of shared clonotypes between healthy human individuals. Study in general: Donors, aged 18 to 49, were a couple of women and three men.

Regarding the study as a whole: Despite large depth, rarefaction showed incomplete sorted-subset sequencing.

On this clone: Antigen specificity is unknown.

Execution of the assay was at deep level. Sequenced by immunoSEQ multiplex PCR; TCRdb stores in-frame clones only, minus some. Of around 700,000 clones in the sample, about 78% were seen once. Every one of the donors was a Caucasian adult that lived in Nashville, Tennessee. The CDR3 is 14 residues long. The junction had 7 bases not matched to a gene; V was cut back by 10 bases and J by 1 base. CDR1 and CDR2 (germline): SGHTA, FQGNSA. Sequencing used memory CD4+ T cells sorted from blood. Stated subset: CD45RA-negative fraction. The rearrangement uses TRBV7-2 and TRBJ1-1, with 9 bases fitting TRBD1. The receptor was isolated from a woman aged 30 to 39 in good health. Here the CDR3 DNA reads TGTGCCACAGGACAGGGGATAACGAACACTGAAGCTTTCTTT. Encoded protein: CATGQGITNTEAFF. Supplemented by reference TRBV7-2 and TRBJ1-1, the full variable domain reads GAGVSQSPSNKVTEKGKDVELRCDPISGHTALYWYRQSLGQGLEFLIYFQGNSAPDKSGLPSDRFSAERTGGSVSTLTIQRTQQEDSAVYLCATGQGITNTEAFFGQGTRLTVV.